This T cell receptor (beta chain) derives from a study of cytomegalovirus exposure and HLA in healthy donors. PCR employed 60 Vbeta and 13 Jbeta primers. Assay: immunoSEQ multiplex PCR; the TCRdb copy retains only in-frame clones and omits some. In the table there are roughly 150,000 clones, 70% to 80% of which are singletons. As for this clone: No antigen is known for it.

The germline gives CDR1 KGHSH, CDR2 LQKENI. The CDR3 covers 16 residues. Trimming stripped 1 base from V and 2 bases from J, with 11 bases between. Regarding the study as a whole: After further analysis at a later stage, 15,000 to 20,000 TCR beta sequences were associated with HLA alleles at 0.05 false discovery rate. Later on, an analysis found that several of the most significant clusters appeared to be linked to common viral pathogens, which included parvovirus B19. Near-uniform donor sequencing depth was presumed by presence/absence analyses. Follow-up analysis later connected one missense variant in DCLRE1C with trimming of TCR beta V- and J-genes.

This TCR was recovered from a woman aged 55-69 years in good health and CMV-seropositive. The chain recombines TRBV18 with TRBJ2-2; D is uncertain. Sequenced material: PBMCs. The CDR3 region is CASSPLTLENTGELFF. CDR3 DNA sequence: TGTGCCAGCTCACCACTAACTCTTGAAAACACCGGGGAGCTGTTTTTT.